This TCR beta chain appears in the sequencing data of a study of monozygotic twins with inflammatory bowel disease. Comment on this clonotype: Its antigen is as yet unknown.

Per donor, under 3 ml of blood was collected and frozen. With eight separate reactions per sample, the authors made cDNA. For each CDR3 protein, TCRdb gives one entry from its re-call of the 5' RACE reads, without DNA. In total, the table holds approximately 120,000 distinct CDR3 sequences. Overall study findings and caveats: IBD patients exhibited fewer clonotypes shared with other individuals than healthy twins, particularly with disease activity.

There are 15 residues in the CDR3. In germline, CDR1 is SQVTM, CDR2 ANQGSEA. Material for sequencing was blood. The chain carries TRBV29-1 and TRBJ2-2; the TCRdb D gene call, TRBD1, has no DNA to confirm it. The origin of this receptor is a human donor with ulcerative colitis or Crohn's disease, or a healthy co-twin of an affected twin (not recorded which). CDR3 residues: CSGAQGQGAPGELFF.